This record concerns one TCR beta chain sequence. Unique molecular identifiers tagged the TCRbeta library. In TCRdb, the PCR reads were re-called with MiXCR into one record per CDR3 protein. The sample carries roughly 200,000 distinct CDR3 sequences, roughly 6.8% recorded once. Germline CDR1 MNHEY, CDR2 SMNVEV (reference sequence). The CDR3 has 15 residues. V gave up 5 bases and J gave up 7 bases, with 15 bases separating them. This sample stems from a study of T-cell reconstitution after alpha-beta-depleted transplantation in children. This chain connects TRBV27 to TRBJ1-6, with D possibly matching TRBD1 (5 bases). This specimen was PBMCs from the stem cell graft donor, taken from the stem cell graft. This clonotype originated in a human donor who donated a stem cell graft to a child with Wiskott-Aldrich syndrome. The CDR3, as DNA: TGTGCCAGCAGTCCGTCCGGGACGCTAAATTCACCCCTCCACTTT. Translation: CASSPSGTLNSPLHF.